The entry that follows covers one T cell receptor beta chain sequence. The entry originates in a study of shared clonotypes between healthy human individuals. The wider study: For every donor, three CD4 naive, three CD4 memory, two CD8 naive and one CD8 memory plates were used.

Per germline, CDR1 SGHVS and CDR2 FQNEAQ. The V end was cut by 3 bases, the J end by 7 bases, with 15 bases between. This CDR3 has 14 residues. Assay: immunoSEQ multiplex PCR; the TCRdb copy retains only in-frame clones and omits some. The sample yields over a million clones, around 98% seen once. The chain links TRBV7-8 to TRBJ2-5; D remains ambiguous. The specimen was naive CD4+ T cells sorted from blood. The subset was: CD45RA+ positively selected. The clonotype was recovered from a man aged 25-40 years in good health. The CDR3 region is CASSLSVLAGTQYF. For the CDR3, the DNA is TGTGCCAGCAGCTTGTCGGTCCTTGCAGGGACCCAGTACTTC.